What follows is one TCR beta chain and its context. This record comes from a study of blood T cell repertoires in COVID-19. About the research overall: Sources were T cells, B-cell-depleted T cells, or PBMCs; the material itself was cDNA or gDNA.

TCRdb's table, derived via immunoSEQ multiplex PCR, lists solely in-frame clones and lacks some. The sample records 45,000 to 60,000 clones, approximately 88% being singletons. This TCR came from a man aged 50-59 years with active COVID-19. Sequencing input: peripheral blood.

The CDR3 DNA sequence: TGCGCCAGCAGCTCCCAGCGGGAGAGCGATGAGCAGTTCTTC. Its translation: CASSSQRESDEQFF. This rearrangement joins TRBV5-1 to TRBJ2-1, with 8 bases aligning to TRBD2. The germline CDR1 and CDR2 sequences are SGHRS and YFSETQ. The trim removed 3 bases at V and 8 bases at J, leaving 7 bases unmatched. The CDR3 loop spans 14 amino acids.